This T cell receptor (delta chain) was recorded in a study of fetal and pediatric gammadelta thymocytes (dated by TCRdb to between 2020 and 2023). Looking at the study overall: The bulk gammadelta thymocyte repertoires, which combined previously published data with newly generated, unpublished data, were used to reinforce a single-cell study of gammadelta thymocyte development. In total, the bulk gammadelta thymocyte repertoire set covered approximately ten subjects, made up of 7 pediatric thymus donors and 3 fetal thymus donors. The bulk gammadelta thymocyte repertoires combined unpublished data with previously published data (refs 27,28). Bulk TCR repertoire data were added to increase subject numbers and strengthen the CDR3 publicity analysis. What the study reported, not specific to this receptor: Fetal gammadelta thymocyte repertoires were previously reported to be enriched for TRDV2, TRGV8 and TRGV9 usage, low N additions and public CDR3s compared with post-natal repertoires.

Sequencer: Illumina MiSeq. The authors' analysis ran thus. For publicity analysis, the Vgamma9Vdelta2 and nonVgamma9Vdelta2 bulk CDR3 files were merged for each subject into one combined repertoire per subject. CDR3 publicity was given a score from 0 to 19 by checking each amino acid sequence across 9 single-cell datasets and about 10 bulk repertoires with base R and dplyr. TCRdb called clones afresh from the public reads with CATT; identical DNA rows were later merged. The V and J calls follow TCRdb's processing rather than the paper's. Within this sample are roughly 1,500 delta-chain clones, with 15% of them counted one time only. The ten largest clones capture around 7% of the sample. Notes on this clone: This receptor's antigen is unknown. A read error may be the cause here, since a much bigger clone is one base away.

Thymocytes were stained with Zombie NIR viability dye plus antibodies to CD3 (UCHT1), TCRgammadelta (11F2), TCRVgamma9 (IMMU360) and TCRVdelta2 (IMMU389). TRD and TRG CDR3 repertoires were generated in bulk, separately, from sorted Vgamma9Vdelta2 and nonVgamma9Vdelta2 gammadelta thymocytes obtained from human fetal and pediatric thymuses. Pediatric thymus tissue was collected in Belgium from children having cardiac surgery. The pediatric thymus donors in the study ranged in age from about 1 to 11 years. Thymic cell suspensions were made from fetal and post-natal thymuses as previously described. Vgamma9Vdelta2 thymocytes were sorted as CD3+ gammadeltaTCR+ Vgamma9+ Vdelta2+ cells. Cell sorting was done on a FACS Aria III cell sorter (BD Biosciences). A distance of 14 bases separates the germline ends of V and J, which lose 1 base and 0 bases respectively. From the germline V gene, CDR1 is GEAIGNYY and CDR2 is EKD. Taken from cysteine to phenylalanine, the CDR3 has 16 residues. The CDR3 DNA has 48 bases and is translated from base 1.

This sequence originates from a child who underwent cardiac surgery and was recorded as healthy. Recombination linked TRDV2 to TRDJ1; 6 matching bases give a weak D call of TRDD3. The J gene, left out of TCRdb, was set here by checking the DNA against germline. Sequenced input: Vgamma9Vdelta2 gamma-delta T cells from the thymus. The sample's cell subset or site label, decoded: sorted CD3+gammadeltaTCR+Vgamma9+Vdelta2+ thymocytes. The CDR3 reads as follows: CACDTPWGTYTDKLIF. The DNA sequence is TGTGCCTGTGACACACCCTGGGGCACGTACACCGATAAACTCATCTTT.